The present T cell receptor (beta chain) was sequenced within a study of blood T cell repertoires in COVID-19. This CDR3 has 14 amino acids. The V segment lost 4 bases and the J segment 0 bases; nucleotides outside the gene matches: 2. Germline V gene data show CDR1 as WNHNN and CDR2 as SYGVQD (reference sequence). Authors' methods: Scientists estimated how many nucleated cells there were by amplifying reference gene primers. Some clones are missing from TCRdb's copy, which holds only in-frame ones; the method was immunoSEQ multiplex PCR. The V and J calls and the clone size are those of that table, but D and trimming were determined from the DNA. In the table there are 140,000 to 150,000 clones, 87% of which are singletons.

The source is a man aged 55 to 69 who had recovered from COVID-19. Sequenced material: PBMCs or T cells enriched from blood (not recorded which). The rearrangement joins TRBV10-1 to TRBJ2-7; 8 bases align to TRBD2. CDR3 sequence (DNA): TGCGCCAGCAGTGGGAGCGGGAGCTCCTACGAGCAGTACTTC. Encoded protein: CASSGSGSSYEQYF.